The 23 T cell receptor beta chains reported below all come from one sample, sequenced in a study of blood T cell repertoires in COVID-19. The method was immunoSEQ multiplex PCR; TCRdb's version includes in-frame clones alone and lacks a portion of them. The top ten hold around 1.8% of the sample, which has about 320,000 clones, around 85% seen once. Sample: PBMCs or T cells enriched from blood (not recorded which). Receptors were obtained from a woman in her thirties who had been exposed to COVID-19.

The V and J genes are TRBV27 and TRBJ1-2; D perhaps matches TRBD1 (6 bases). The CDR3 loop spans 14 amino acids. Deletions cut 4 bases from V and 4 bases from J, with 13 bases between. CDR1 MNHEY and CDR2 SMNVEV come from the germline V gene (reference sequence). CDR3 sequence: CASSSTGSPYGYTF. CDR3 nucleotides: TGTGCCAGCAGTTCCACAGGGAGCCCCTATGGCTACACCTTC.

This chain connects TRBV28 to TRBJ2-7, with a possible D match to TRBD1 (5 bases). This CDR3 has 15 residues. Germline V gene lookup returns CDR1 MDHEN and CDR2 SYDVKM. V lost 3 bases to trimming and J lost 0 bases, with 12 bases between them. The DNA of the CDR3 is TGTGCCAGCAGTTTTAGGGGCGGAGCCTCCTACGAGCAGTACTTC. It yields the protein CASSFRGGASYEQYF.

This chain connects TRBV30 to TRBJ1-5, with D uncertain. With 2 bases removed from V and 0 bases from J, the gap between germline ends came to 11 bases. The CDR3 contains 15 residues. CDR1 and CDR2 (germline): GTSNPN, SVGIG (reference sequence). CDR3 in amino acids: CAWSRQLDSNQPQHF. CDR3 coding DNA: TGTGCCTGGAGTAGACAACTCGATAGCAATCAGCCCCAGCATTTT.

The chain recombines TRBV12-3 or TRBV12-4 with TRBJ1-4; tentative D call: TRBD1 (6 bases). This CDR3 is built from 13 residues. Trimming took off 5 bases at V and 4 bases at J, with 8 bases between the two ends. The CDR3 protein is CASSRTDNEKLFF. In DNA, the CDR3 is TGTGCCAGCAGTAGGACAGATAATGAAAAACTGTTTTTT.

The chain combines TRBV7-9 with TRBJ2-7, with D tentatively TRBD2 (6 bases). This CDR3 region has 13 residues. Germline V gene lookup returns CDR1 SEHNR and CDR2 FQNEAQ (reference sequence). V lost 2 bases to trimming and J lost 7 bases, with 12 bases between them. The CDR3 loop reads CASSLNGGSEQYF. The CDR3 DNA is TGTGCCAGCAGCTTAAATGGGGGGAGTGAGCAGTACTTC.

V and J are TRBV5-4 and TRBJ2-3; TRBD1 matches 8 bases. The junction had 9 bases not matched to a gene; V was cut back by 6 bases and J by 6 bases. The CDR3 has 14 residues. Germline V CDR1 and CDR2: SGHNT, YYREEE (reference sequence). CDR3 coding DNA: TGTGCCAGCATCTCCGGGACAGGAGGGGATACGCAGTATTTT. Its protein is CASISGTGGDTQYF.

This clone appeared a single time. The genes are TRBV7-9 and TRBJ2-7; TRBD2 matches 7 bases. V shed 1 base, J shed 4 bases, and the junction held 1 base outside the gene matches. The CDR3 sequence is 13 residues long. Germline-derived CDR1 and CDR2 are SEHNR and FQNEAQ (reference sequence). The CDR3 sequence is CASSLVGGYEQYF. The CDR3 DNA sequence: TGTGCCAGCAGCTTAGTGGGGGGGTACGAGCAGTACTTC. The complete variable domain, with remaining parts taken from reference TRBV7-9 and TRBJ2-7, reads DTGVSQNPRHKITKRGQNVTFRCDPISEHNRLYWYRQTLGQGPEFLTYFQNEAQLEKSRLLSDRFSAERPKGSFSTLEIQRTEQGDSAMYLCASSLVGGYEQYFGPGTRLTVT.

This rearrangement joins TRBV7-9 to TRBJ1-1, with a tentative D call TRBD1 (6 bases). The germline V and J ends were trimmed by 7 bases and 8 bases, with 17 bases remaining between them. The CDR3 has 13 residues. Germline V lookup: CDR1 SEHNR, CDR2 FQNEAQ (reference sequence). The CDR3: CASIPAPQGEAFF. In nucleotides, the CDR3 is TGTGCCAGCATCCCAGCCCCCCAGGGGGAAGCTTTCTTT. Supplemented by reference TRBV7-9 and TRBJ1-1, the full variable domain reads DTGVSQNPRHKITKRGQNVTFRCDPISEHNRLYWYRQTLGQGPEFLTYFQNEAQLEKSRLLSDRFSAERPKGSFSTLEIQRTEQGDSAMYLCASIPAPQGEAFFGQGTRLTVV.

V gene TRBV4-1 combines with J gene TRBJ2-1; possible D gene TRBD1, 5 bases. The germline V gene has CDR1 MGHRA and CDR2 YSYEKL. This CDR3 has 11 residues. Trimming removed 5 bases at V and 7 bases at J, with 6 bases between. The CDR3 reads CASSYRNEQFF. CDR3 in DNA: TGCGCCAGCAGCTACAGGAATGAGCAGTTCTTC.

This clone was seen once. The chain uses TRBV9 and TRBJ2-1; a possible D gene is TRBD2 (6 bases). The CDR3 length is 15 residues. Trimming removed 3 bases from V and 3 bases from J, with 13 bases in between. Looked up from germline, CDR1 is SGDLS and CDR2 is YYNGEE. The CDR3: CASSAGTHNYNEQFF. Here the CDR3 DNA reads TGTGCCAGCAGCGCAGGGACTCATAACTACAATGAGCAGTTCTTC.

The gene calls are TRBV7-2 and TRBJ1-6, with 7 bases identical to TRBD1. Per the germline V gene, CDR1 is SGHTA and CDR2 is FQGNSA. The CDR3 consists of 13 residues. Trimming cost V 7 bases and J 6 bases; bases outside gene matches: 3. The CDR3 protein is CASMGQINSPLHF. In nucleotides, the CDR3 is TGTGCCAGCATGGGACAGATTAATTCACCCCTCCACTTT.

The J gene is TRBJ2-3, the V gene TRBV9, with 7 bases matching TRBD1. The CDR3 sequence is 19 residues long. From germline, CDR1 is SGDLS and CDR2 YYNGEE. Losses at the gene ends were 3 bases for V and 0 bases for J; bases not matched to a gene: 16. CDR3 sequence reads: CASSANRDSLFESTDTQYF. The CDR3 DNA follows: TGTGCCAGCAGCGCCAACCGGGACAGCCTGTTTGAGAGCACAGATACGCAGTATTTT.

J is TRBJ1-2 and V is TRBV5-8, with D maybe TRBD1 (6 bases). CDR1 and CDR2 from the germline V gene are SGHTS and YDEGEE. CDR3 size: 15 residues. The V end was cut by 4 bases, the J end by 2 bases, with 15 bases between. The CDR3 sequence: CASSPRQAWNYGYTF. DNA of the CDR3: TGTGCCAGCAGCCCGAGACAGGCCTGGAACTATGGCTACACCTTC.

The chain recombines TRBV10-3 with TRBJ1-6, with D possibly being TRBD1 (5 bases). Per the germline V gene, CDR1 is ENHRY and CDR2 is SYGVKD. The V end was cut by 4 bases, the J end by 7 bases, with 11 bases between. The CDR3 runs 14 residues. CDR3 protein: CAISVQGKNSPLHF. Written as DNA, the CDR3 is TGTGCCATCAGTGTCCAGGGCAAGAATTCACCCCTCCACTTT.

A note on this clone: This sample includes further DNA sequences coding for the same CDR3. The rearrangement joins TRBV7-9 to TRBJ1-1; weak D call: TRBD1 (5 bases). The germline gives CDR1 SEHNR, CDR2 FQNEAQ (reference sequence). The V gene lost 5 bases and the J gene lost 2 bases, with 15 bases spanning the gap. The CDR3 loop spans 15 amino acids. CDR3 protein: CASSLPGGRNTEAFF. CDR3 nucleotide sequence: TGTGCCAGCAGCCTTCCGGGGGGTCGCAACACTGAAGCTTTCTTT.

The rearrangement links TRBV2 to TRBJ2-7; D gene ambiguous. The V gene's germline CDR1 is SNHLY and CDR2 FYNNEI. This CDR3 region has 12 residues. V lost 5 bases and J lost 6, with 11 bases in between. CDR3 nucleotide sequence: TGTGCCAGCAGTTCCTCTACTTCCGAGCAGTACTTC. It is translated as CASSSSTSEQYF. Supplemented by reference TRBV2 and TRBJ2-7, the full variable domain reads EPEVTQTPSHQVTQMGQEVILRCVPISNHLYFYWYRQILGQKVEFLVSFYNNEISEKSEIFDDQFSVERPDGSNFTLKIRSTKLEDSAMYFCASSSSTSEQYFGPGTRLTVT.

The chain employs TRBV6-4 and TRBJ2-3; TRBD1 aligns across 7 bases. CDR3 size: 13 residues. Trimming took 5 bases from V and 1 from J; bases not matched to a gene: 0. Germline V CDR1 and CDR2: MRHNA, SNTAGT. The CDR3 loop is CASSQGGTDTQYF. The CDR3 nucleotides read TGTGCCAGCAGTCAGGGGGGCACAGATACGCAGTATTTT.

The gene calls are TRBV9 and TRBJ1-6; D is perhaps TRBD1 (5 bases). The length of the CDR3 is 17 residues. The V and J ends lost 0 bases and 0 bases respectively, with 10 bases between them. Germline assignment: CDR1 SGDLS and CDR2 YYNGEE. The CDR3 DNA reads TGTGCCAGCAGCGTAGATGGGGGGAGCTCCTATAATTCACCCCTCCACTTT. It specifies CASSVDGGSSYNSPLHF.

This chain uses TRBV28 with TRBJ2-7; TRBD1 agrees at 7 bases. J was trimmed by 5 bases and V by 6 bases; bases with no gene match: 13. The germline CDR1 and CDR2 sequences are MDHEN and SYDVKM. The CDR3 length is 15 residues. The CDR3 DNA sequence: TGTGCCAGCAGCCGGAACCGGGACAGAAGGCACGAGCAGTACTTC. Translation gives CASSRNRDRRHEQYF.

The chain links TRBV27 to TRBJ1-5; 7 bases map to TRBD1. Trimming removed 5 bases from V and 3 bases from J; junction bases left unmatched: 7. CDR3 length: 15 residues. CDR1 and CDR2 (germline): MNHEY, SMNVEV (reference sequence). CDR3 nucleotide sequence: TGTGCCAGCAGTCCTACCGGGACAGTCAATCAGCCCCAGCATTTT. It encodes CASSPTGTVNQPQHF.

This clone has more than one count but fewer than ten. The chain joins TRBV7-9 to TRBJ1-1; D is possibly TRBD1 (5 bases). V shed 7 bases and J shed 5 bases, with 20 bases lying between them. CDR3 length equals 15 residues. Germline assignment: CDR1 SEHNR and CDR2 FQNEAQ (reference sequence). The CDR3 loop is CASTELEGAGTEAFF. For the CDR3, the DNA is TGTGCCAGCACCGAACTTGAAGGGGCTGGAACTGAAGCTTTCTTT.

The sample holds one count of this clone. The chain employs TRBV30 and TRBJ1-5; TRBD1 aligns across 7 bases. CDR3 length: 13 residues. CDR1 and CDR2 (germline): GTSNPN, SVGIG (reference sequence). The junction had 8 bases not matched to a gene; V was cut back by 8 bases and J by 4 bases. CDR3 sequence: CAGGYRGNQPQHF. The CDR3 region has the DNA TGTGCCGGCGGCTACAGGGGTAATCAGCCCCAGCATTTT.

The V call is TRBV9, the J call TRBJ1-2; 7 nucleotides align to TRBD1. The CDR3 covers 14 residues. Germline-derived CDR1 and CDR2 are SGDLS and YYNGEE. V gave up 3 bases and J gave up 4 bases; unmatched junction bases: 6. The DNA for the CDR3 is TGTGCCAGCAGCGAGGGTACAGGGGTCTATGGCTACACCTTC. It yields the protein CASSEGTGVYGYTF.